The clone carrying this TCR beta chain was seen repeatedly, ten times or more. TCRdb called the 5' RACE reads again in MiXCR, with one record for every CDR3 protein. Counted here are 120,000 or so distinct CDR3 sequences, approximately 15% occurring once; the ten biggest clones make up 5.2%. This entry is derived from a study of T-cell memory formation after mild COVID-19. At the level of the study: In these data, TCR clusters were largely donor specific.

The CDR3 loop spans 16 amino acids. Germline V CDR1 and CDR2: SGHNT, YYREEE (reference sequence). The trim removed 0 bases at V and 4 bases at J, leaving 5 bases unmatched. The sample consisted of PBMCs or a T cell subset sorted from them (not recorded which). This chain connects TRBV5-4 to TRBJ2-1, with TRBD1 matching 9 bases. The sequence came from a man aged 18 to 29 who had mild COVID-19 (a few samples of this study predate the infection). Cell type and time point are not known. The CDR3 nucleotides are TGTGCCAGCAGCTTGGCGACAGGGGGGAGTTACAATGAGCAGTTCTTC. Amino acids: CASSLATGGSYNEQFF.